These T cell receptor beta chains were read from a single sample in a study of chemoradiotherapy in HPV16-positive cancers. TCRdb's copy holds only in-frame clones and misses some; the assay was immunoSEQ multiplex PCR. This sample yields approximately 12,000 clones, of which 85% to 90% are seen a single time; roughly 6.1% belongs to the top ten. The sample here was blood, taken from a patient who underwent chemoradiotherapy. All receptors derive from a human donor with HPV-associated anogenital cancer. Both conserved end residues are part of each CDR3. D genes are given only for firm matches. Where a row states a size, it is once, few, many or the class of an expanded clone; other rows omit it.

abundance,j_gene,v_gene,d_gene,CDR3nt,CDR3aa
once,TRBJ1-1,TRBV6-5,.,TGTGCCAGTCGCCGGGAAGAAAGACAGGCTGAAGCTTTCTTT,CASRREERQAEAFF
.,TRBJ2-3,TRBV6-1,.,TGTGCCAGCAGTGTCGAGGGATCTAACACAGATACGCAGTATTTT,CASSVEGSNTDTQYF
few,TRBJ1-3,TRBV2,.,TGTGCCAGCAGTGAATATTTTGAGGAGGGGGACGTTAGAAACACCATATATTTT,CASSEYFEEGDVRNTIYF
.,TRBJ1-4,TRBV10-1,.,TGCGCCAGCCTGGGGGGGGGAACTAATGAAAAACTGTTTTTT,CASLGGGTNEKLFF
once,TRBJ2-7,TRBV2,.,TGTGCCAGCAGTGCGGGCAGGATTAATACTTACTACGAGCAGTACTTC,CASSAGRINTYYEQYF
.,TRBJ2-1,TRBV10-1,.,TGCGCCAGCAGTGAGTCGGGATTCGGCAATGAGCAGTTCTTC,CASSESGFGNEQFF
.,TRBJ1-1,TRBV11-2,.,TGTGCCAGCAGCGTATCTCAGAACACTGAAGCTTTCTTT,CASSVSQNTEAFF
.,TRBJ1-3,TRBV30,.,TGTGCCTGGAGTGAACGAGGGGCGGCTAGAAACACCATATATTTT,CAWSERGAARNTIYF
.,TRBJ1-1,TRBV19,TRBD1,TGTGCCAGTAGTCCCACCGGGAGACAGGGTATGAACACTGAAGCTTTCTTT,CASSPTGRQGMNTEAFF
.,TRBJ2-2,TRBV5-1,.,TGCGCCAGCAGCGAATTAGGACAGATGTACACCGGGGAGCTGTTTTTT,CASSELGQMYTGELFF
.,TRBJ2-5,TRBV21-1,.,TGTGCCAGACGAAGGACTAGCGAGGGGACCCAGTACTTC,CARRRTSEGTQYF
.,TRBJ1-1,TRBV18,.,TGTGCCAGCTCACCACCGGCAGGGCGGCTTGAAGCTTTCTTT,CASSPPAGRLEAFF
.,TRBJ1-2,TRBV19,.,TGTGCCAGTAGTGCGACAGATGTTAACTATGGCTACACCTTC,CASSATDVNYGYTF
.,TRBJ1-4,TRBV7-9,.,TGTGCCAGCAGCCAGACGGCAACTAATGAAAAACTGTTTTTT,CASSQTATNEKLFF
.,TRBJ1-2,TRBV27,TRBD1,TGTGCCAGCAGTTTATCACAGGGGGCGTTCTATGGCTACACCTTC,CASSLSQGAFYGYTF
.,TRBJ1-1,TRBV5-1,.,TGCGCCAGCAGCGTAGGGCAATGGGGATTTACTGAAGCTTTCTTT,CASSVGQWGFTEAFF
once,TRBJ1-1,TRBV7-9,TRBD1,TGTGCCAGCGGCGGACAGGGAAACACTGAAGCTTTCTTT,CASGGQGNTEAFF
.,TRBJ2-1,TRBV5-8,.,TGTGCCAGCAGACGGGGCCCGGCATACAATGAGCAGTTCTTC,CASRRGPAYNEQFF
.,TRBJ1-1,TRBV9,TRBD1,TGTGCCAGCAGCGTAGAGGGGGACAGGGCTTATTTCGGGGAAGCTTTCTTT,CASSVEGDRAYFGEAFF
.,TRBJ1-1,TRBV7-9,.,TGTGCCAGCAGCTTATCAGACACTGAAGCTTTCTTT,CASSLSDTEAFF